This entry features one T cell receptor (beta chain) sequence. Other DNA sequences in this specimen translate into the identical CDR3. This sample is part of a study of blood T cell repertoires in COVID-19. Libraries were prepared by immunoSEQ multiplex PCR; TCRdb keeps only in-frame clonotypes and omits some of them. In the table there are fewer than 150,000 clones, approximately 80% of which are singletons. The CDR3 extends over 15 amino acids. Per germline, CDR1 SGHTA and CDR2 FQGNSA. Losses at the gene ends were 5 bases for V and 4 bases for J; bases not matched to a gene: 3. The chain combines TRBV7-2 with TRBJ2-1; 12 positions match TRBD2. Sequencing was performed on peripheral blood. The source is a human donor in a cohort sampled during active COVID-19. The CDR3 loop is CASSQLAGGYNEQFF. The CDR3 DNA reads TGTGCCAGCAGCCAACTAGCGGGGGGTTACAATGAGCAGTTCTTC.